One sample yielded the 19 T cell receptor beta chains listed below, sequenced in a study of T cell changes during pregnancy in multiple sclerosis. Measured with immunoSEQ multiplex PCR; TCRdb has only the in-frame clones, and not every one. The table lists around 77,000 clones, 75% to 95% of them singletons. The sequencing used peripheral blood, collected in the third trimester of pregnancy. These receptors were taken from a female donor in good health, enrolled as a control in a pregnancy study.

The chain has TRBV4-3 and TRBJ1-2; weak D call: TRBD1 (6 bases). The CDR3 loop spans 15 amino acids. V was trimmed by 2 bases and J by 4 bases, leaving 14 bases between them. The germline gives CDR1 LGHNA, CDR2 YSLEER. The CDR3 DNA reads as TGCGCCAGCAGCCAACGTGTGAGGACAGTCTATGGCTACACCTTC. Its protein product is CASSQRVRTVYGYTF.

The chain combines TRBV30 with TRBJ2-1, with 7 bases aligning to TRBD2. Trimming took 5 bases from V and 0 from J; bases not matched to a gene: 4. Per germline, CDR1 GTSNPN and CDR2 SVGIG (reference sequence). CDR3 length: 14 amino acids. The CDR3 region has the DNA TGTGCCTGGGCAGCGGGGAGCTCCTACAATGAGCAGTTCTTC. Encoded protein: CAWAAGSSYNEQFF.

The chain has TRBV5-1 and TRBJ2-1; D uncertain. This CDR3 contains 15 residues. Trimming shortened V by 2 bases and J by 0 bases, and 9 bases separated the two germline ends. Germline V gene data show CDR1 as SGHRS and CDR2 as YFSETQ. CDR3 nucleotides: TGCGCCAGCAGCTTTCAACAGTTCTCCTACAATGAGCAGTTCTTC. The encoded protein is CASSFQQFSYNEQFF.

The CDR3 nucleotides read TGTGCCAGCAGTTACCAGGGGGTCGACTACGAGCAGTACTTC. Its protein product is CASSYQGVDYEQYF. The V gene is TRBV6-5, the J gene TRBJ2-7; the match to TRBD1 covers 7 bases. Trimming at V came to 2 bases and at J to 3 bases, leaving 4 bases not matched to a gene. This CDR3 is built from 14 residues. The germline gives CDR1 MNHEY, CDR2 SVGAGI.

The V call is TRBV28, the J call TRBJ2-7; tentatively, D is TRBD1 (5 bases). Germline loops: CDR1 MDHEN, CDR2 SYDVKM. Trimming took off 6 bases at V and 6 bases at J, with 21 bases between the two ends. The CDR3 length is 15 residues. This CDR3 is CASRELGAWTSEQYF. The DNA for the CDR3 is TGTGCCAGCAGAGAATTAGGGGCCTGGACCTCCGAGCAGTACTTC.

The chain employs TRBV18 and TRBJ1-1; 9 nucleotides match TRBD1. J was trimmed by 8 bases and V by 3 bases; bases with no gene match: 1. Germline lookup yields CDR1 KGHSH and CDR2 LQKENI. The CDR3 is 12 residues long. The CDR3 DNA is TGTGCCAGCTCACCCGGACAGGGGGAAGCTTTCTTT. Translating it yields CASSPGQGEAFF.

The V and J genes are TRBV28 and TRBJ2-7; 7 bases are a match to TRBD1. Germline assignment: CDR1 MDHEN and CDR2 SYDVKM. V shed 9 bases and J 4 bases; nucleotides not matched to a gene: 12. This CDR3 has 14 residues. CDR3 residues: CASNLGTEGYEQYF. The DNA of the CDR3 is TGTGCCAGTAACCTCGGGACAGAGGGATACGAGCAGTACTTC.

The chain uses TRBV5-1 and TRBJ1-4; no firm D call. CDR1 SGHRS and CDR2 YFSETQ come from the germline V gene. The length of the CDR3 is 15 residues. V dropped 0 bases and J dropped 5 bases, with 11 bases sitting between them. CDR3 residues: CASSLEVRLNEKLFF. CDR3 nucleotides: TGCGCCAGCAGCTTGGAGGTCAGGCTGAATGAAAAACTGTTTTTT.

This sequence joins TRBV6-1 and TRBJ2-5; TRBD2 matches 7 bases. The ends lost 3 bases at V and 3 bases at J; junction bases unmatched: 10. The CDR3 loop spans 16 amino acids. CDR1 is MNHNS, CDR2 SASEGT, per germline. In nucleotides, the CDR3 is TGTGCCAGCAGTGAGGCACAGTTGGGGAGGGAAGAGACCCAGTACTTC. Translation gives CASSEAQLGREETQYF.

The chain is built from TRBV27 and TRBJ1-3; TRBD1 agrees at 7 bases. Looked up from germline, CDR1 is MNHEY and CDR2 is SMNVEV (reference sequence). The CDR3 has 17 amino acids. V trimming: 2 bases; J trimming: 2 bases; junction bases outside the gene matches: 9. The CDR3 DNA reads as TGTGCCAGCAGTTTACGCGGTATGCAGGGGGCTGGAAACACCATATATTTT. Translated: CASSLRGMQGAGNTIYF.

The V and J genes are TRBV9 and TRBJ2-7; TRBD2 aligns across 7 bases. The CDR3 runs 15 residues. The V gene end was trimmed by 4 bases and the J gene end by 2 bases; junction bases not matched to a gene: 9. Looked up from germline, CDR1 is SGDLS and CDR2 is YYNGEE. CDR3: CASSPEGGRPYEQYF. The CDR3 nucleotides are TGTGCCAGCAGCCCGGAGGGAGGGCGACCCTACGAGCAGTACTTC. Based on the CDR3 plus reference TRBV9 and TRBJ2-7, the full variable domain is DSGVTQTPKHLITATGQRVTLRCSPRSGDLSVYWYQQSLDQGLQFLIQYYNGEERAKGNILERFSAQQFPDLHSELNLSSLELGDSALYFCASSPEGGRPYEQYFGPGTRLTVT.

V usage is TRBV5-4 and J usage is TRBJ2-1; 9 bases match TRBD2. Germline V gives CDR1 SGHNT, CDR2 YYREEE (reference sequence). The CDR3 extends over 15 amino acids. The V and J ends lost 5 bases and 6 bases, in that order; junction bases with no gene match: 9. The DNA of the CDR3 is TGTGCCAGCAGGTCCGGGACTAGCATAACCAATGAGCAGTTCTTC. Amino acid sequence: CASRSGTSITNEQFF.

The rearrangement uses TRBV4-2 and TRBJ2-1, with 7 bases that match TRBD2. The V gene's germline CDR1 is LGHNA and CDR2 YNFKEQ. The CDR3 covers 14 residues. V trimming: 1 base; J trimming: 6 bases; junction bases outside the gene matches: 3. For the CDR3, the DNA is TGTGCCAGCAGCCAAGCGGCGGGGGTCAATGAGCAGTTCTTC. It specifies CASSQAAGVNEQFF.

The rearrangement links TRBV5-5 to TRBJ1-5; D is possibly TRBD1 (6 bases). The CDR3 runs 14 residues. CDR1 is SGHKS, CDR2 YYEKEE, per germline (reference sequence). V lost 0 bases to trimming and J lost 10 bases, with 14 bases between them. The CDR3 protein is CASSLVAGDKPQHF. The CDR3 nucleotides read TGTGCCAGCAGCTTGGTGGCAGGGGATAAACCCCAGCATTTT. The complete variable domain, with remaining parts taken from reference TRBV5-5 and TRBJ1-5, reads DAGVTQSPTHLIKTRGQQVTLRCSPISGHKSVSWYQQVLGQGPQFIFQYYEKEERGRGNFPDRFSARQFPNYSSELNVNALLLGDSALYLCASSLVAGDKPQHFGDGTRLSIL.

The chain is built from TRBV19 and TRBJ1-2, with 7 bases matching TRBD1. Germline V gene sequence: CDR1 LNHDA, CDR2 SQIVND (reference sequence). The CDR3 sequence is 14 residues long. V lost 7 bases, J lost 6 bases, and 11 bases stayed unmatched. The CDR3: CASKVRGGEDGYTF. The CDR3, as DNA: TGTGCCAGTAAAGTCCGAGGGGGCGAGGATGGCTACACCTTC.

In this sample, this clone turned up once. V and J are TRBV14 and TRBJ1-1; D is undetermined. In germline, CDR1 is SGHDN, CDR2 FVKESK. The CDR3 length is 15 residues. Trimming removed 4 bases at V and 6 bases at J, with 18 bases between. The CDR3 region is CASSRVAWSSAEAFF. DNA for the CDR3: TGTGCCAGCAGCCGAGTAGCATGGTCAAGCGCTGAAGCTTTCTTT.

In DNA, the CDR3 is TGCGCCAGCAGCTCCCCGGGACACCTAAACGAGGATTCACCCCTCCACTTT. The encoded protein is CASSSPGHLNEDSPLHF. The chain joins TRBV4-1 to TRBJ1-6; a possible D gene is TRBD1 (6 bases). V gave up 5 bases and J gave up 8 bases, with 22 bases separating them. Germline V gene data show CDR1 as MGHRA and CDR2 as YSYEKL. The CDR3 totals 17 residues.

This clone was detected only once. The CDR3 protein is CASSLPRGTNTGELFF. The DNA for the CDR3 is TGTGCCAGCAGCTTGCCTAGGGGGACGAACACCGGGGAGCTGTTTTTT. This rearrangement joins TRBV5-4 to TRBJ2-2; maybe TRBD1 (6 bases). V lost 1 base to trimming and J lost 0 bases, with 10 bases between them. This CDR3 is built from 16 residues. Germline lookup yields CDR1 SGHNT and CDR2 YYREEE (reference sequence). Looking up the rest from reference TRBV5-4 and TRBJ2-2 gives the full variable domain: ETGVTQSPTHLIKTRGQQVTLRCSSQSGHNTVSWYQQALGQGPQFIFQYYREEENGRGNFPPRFSGLQFPNYSSELNVNALELDDSALYLCASSLPRGTNTGELFFGEGSRLTVL.

The rearrangement links TRBV7-2 to TRBJ1-4; TRBD1 might be the D (5 bases). Trimming pared 5 bases from V and 4 bases from J, leaving 14 bases between. Germline V lookup: CDR1 SGHTA, CDR2 FQGNSA. CDR3 length: 15 amino acids. As DNA, the CDR3 is TGTGCCAGCAGCGGGTACAGGTCCCGTAATGAAAAACTGTTTTTT. Protein: CASSGYRSRNEKLFF. Full variable domain (outside the CDR3, taken from reference TRBV7-2 and TRBJ1-4): GAGVSQSPSNKVTEKGKDVELRCDPISGHTALYWYRQSLGQGLEFLIYFQGNSAPDKSGLPSDRFSAERTGGSVSTLTIQRTQQEDSAVYLCASSGYRSRNEKLFFGSGTQLSVL.